The following is a TCR beta chain sequence with its context. The junction departs from the called germline gene at one end, perhaps through a read error. This record comes from a study of blood T cells in healthy people across ages. Study-wide background: About one barcoded beta molecule per two T cells was captured by template switching.

For the second PCR, which ran for roughly 6 to 12 cycles, a sample-barcoded 5' primer and a J-beta primer mix were used. From the 5' RACE reads, TCRdb called clonotypes with MiXCR, one entry per CDR3 protein. The profile covers 650,000 to 700,000 distinct CDR3 sequences, with 32% appearing a single time and over 15% taken by the ten largest. The source material was blood. The TCR sequence derives from a woman at least 80 years old in good health.

The CDR3 DNA follows: TGTGCCAGCAGTTTGCGACAGGTGCATCAGCGCCAGCATTTT. This codes for CASSLRQVHQRQHF. V is TRBV28 and J is TRBJ1-5; possible D gene TRBD1, 6 bases. Per germline, CDR1 MDHEN and CDR2 SYDVKM. The CDR3 totals 14 residues. The full variable domain, in which reference TRBV28 and TRBJ1-5 provide the parts outside the CDR3, is DVKVTQSSRYLVKRTGEKVFLECVQDMDHENMFWYRQDPGLGLRLIYFSYDVKMKEKGDIPEGYSVSREKKERFSLILESASTNQTSMYLCASSLRQVHQRQHFGDGTRLSIL.